This entry lists 10 T cell receptor beta chains sequenced from one sample in a study of metastatic and nonmetastatic thyroid tumors. Thyroid surgery took place with no prior treatment in any patient. MiXCR was used by TCRdb to re-call the PCR reads. The sample has tens of thousands of clones, just under 25% seen once; the top ten hold more than 8%. Sample: blood. These receptors were obtained from a female donor with papillary thyroid cancer or a benign thyroid nodule (not recorded which). Some clones in this sample may be carry-over from other donors' samples.

This clone was found many times. The J gene is TRBJ2-2, the V gene TRBV7-3, with D perhaps TRBD2 (6 bases). This CDR3 has 16 amino acids. Germline-derived CDR1 and CDR2 are SGHTA and FQGTGA. Trimming removed 5 bases at V and 6 bases at J, with 19 bases between. The chain's CDR3 is CASSPGGIGVSGELFF. In DNA form, the CDR3 reads TGTGCCAGCAGCCCCGGGGGAATTGGGGTTTCCGGGGAGCTGTTTTTT. Complete variable domain (other parts from reference TRBV7-3 and TRBJ2-2): GAGVSQTPSNKVTEKGKYVELRCDPISGHTALYWYRQSLGQGPEFLIYFQGTGAADDSGLPNDRFFAVRPEGSVSTLKIQRTERGDSAVYLCASSPGGIGVSGELFFGEGSRLTVL.

The chain couples TRBV4-2 to TRBJ2-7; D not certain. V was cut by 2 bases and J by 0 bases, with 17 bases left in between. There are 17 residues in the CDR3. In germline, CDR1 is LGHNA, CDR2 YNFKEQ. CDR3 residues: CASSQPTMDRSSYEQYF. Here the CDR3 DNA reads TGTGCCAGCAGCCAACCAACGATGGACCGAAGCTCCTACGAGCAGTACTTC.

The chain carries TRBV6-1 and TRBJ1-1, with D possibly TRBD1 on 5 matching bases. The CDR3 runs to 15 residues. Germline-derived CDR1 and CDR2 are MNHNS and SASEGT. V dropped 6 bases and J dropped 5 bases, with 19 bases sitting between them. The CDR3 DNA is TGTGCCAGCAGATCGGGGACGGGGGGGATTACTGAAGCTTTCTTT. It translates to CASRSGTGGITEAFF.

This clone was seen a handful of times. The chain is built from TRBV19 and TRBJ2-7; 7 nucleotides line up with TRBD2. Germline V gene sequence: CDR1 LNHDA, CDR2 SQIVND (reference sequence). V dropped 3 bases and J dropped 8; count of bases not matched to a gene: 10. CDR3 length equals 14 residues. The CDR3 DNA reads TGTGCCAGTAGTATCAACGCGGGAGTAGGCAAGCAGTACTTC. This gives the protein CASSINAGVGKQYF.

This clone was observed many times. The chain links TRBV5-1 to TRBJ2-5, with TRBD1 matching over 10 bases. This CDR3 has 17 amino acids. V lost 0 bases to trimming and J lost 4 bases; unmatched junction nucleotides: 9. Germline CDR1 SGHRS, CDR2 YFSETQ. This CDR3 reads CASSLVPGQGRGETQYF. In DNA, the CDR3 is TGCGCCAGCAGCTTGGTGCCGGGACAGGGGAGGGGAGAGACCCAGTACTTC.

The rearrangement links TRBV20-1 to TRBJ2-6; 8 bases are a match to TRBD2. Germline assignment: CDR1 DFQATT and CDR2 SNEGSKA (reference sequence). This CDR3 comprises 14 residues. The V segment lost 5 bases and the J segment 1 base; nucleotides outside the gene matches: 1. The CDR3 here is CSAREGSGANVLTF. The CDR3 nucleotides are TGCAGTGCTCGGGAGGGTTCTGGGGCCAACGTCCTGACTTTC.

Many counts were recorded for this clone. The chain has TRBV18 and TRBJ2-2; TRBD2 might be the D (6 bases). The germline V gene encodes CDR1 KGHSH and CDR2 LQKENI. This CDR3 is built from 14 residues. Trimming pared 3 bases from V and 3 bases from J, leaving 8 bases between. The CDR3 coding sequence is TGTGCCAGCTCACCGGGGGGTTACACCGGGGAGCTGTTTTTT. Encoded protein: CASSPGGYTGELFF.

This clone was recorded at least ten times. The chain carries TRBV6-5 and TRBJ1-1; D remains unclear. The CDR3 covers 14 residues. Germline CDR1 MNHEY, CDR2 SVGAGI. V shed 1 base and J shed 4 bases, with 10 bases lying between them. In DNA, the CDR3 is TGTGCCAGCAGTTACTTTGGGGTGGGCACTGAAGCTTTCTTT. Translated: CASSYFGVGTEAFF.

This clone was recorded at least ten times. The chain combines TRBV28 with TRBJ2-1; maybe TRBD2 (6 bases). Trimming took off 2 bases at V and 5 bases at J, with 16 bases between the two ends. The CDR3 has 16 residues. Germline CDR1 and CDR2: MDHEN and SYDVKM. The CDR3: CASSLISTGADNEQFF. In nucleotides, the CDR3 is TGTGCCAGCAGTTTAATATCTACGGGAGCGGACAATGAGCAGTTCTTC. The whole variable domain, remainder taken from reference TRBV28 and TRBJ2-1, is DVKVTQSSRYLVKRTGEKVFLECVQDMDHENMFWYRQDPGLGLRLIYFSYDVKMKEKGDIPEGYSVSREKKERFSLILESASTNQTSMYLCASSLISTGADNEQFFGPGTRLTVL.

This sequence joins TRBV5-1 and TRBJ2-3; D unresolved. Trimming took 0 bases from V and 3 from J, leaving 14 bases between them. The germline V gene has CDR1 SGHRS and CDR2 YFSETQ. The CDR3 sequence is 16 residues long. The CDR3 spells CASSLEQALRTDTQYF. In DNA, the CDR3 is TGCGCCAGCAGCTTGGAGCAGGCCCTTAGGACAGATACGCAGTATTTT.